One sample yielded the 8 T cell receptor beta chains listed below, sequenced in a study of metastatic and nonmetastatic thyroid tumors. Using MiXCR, TCRdb reanalyzed the PCR reads. The data contain approximately 30,000 clones, about a sixth of them singletons. No patient received treatment before thyroid surgery. The sequenced material came from blood. These receptors came from a female donor with papillary thyroid cancer or a benign thyroid nodule (not recorded which). Some clones in this sample may be carry-over from other donors' samples.

This clone was detected ten times or more. This chain joins TRBV5-4 and TRBJ2-2, with D perhaps matching TRBD1 (6 bases). The CDR3 contains 17 residues. Trimming pared 1 base from V and 3 bases from J, leaving 16 bases between. Per the germline V gene, CDR1 is SGHNT and CDR2 is YYREEE (reference sequence). The CDR3 is CASSLLAGAYDTGELFF. Here the CDR3 DNA reads TGTGCCAGCAGCTTGTTGGCAGGGGCGTATGACACCGGGGAGCTGTTTTTT.

This clone was detected many times. In the same sample, other DNA sequences code for this CDR3. The chain recombines TRBV27 with TRBJ2-3; no firm D call. The germline V and J ends were trimmed by 2 bases and 3 bases, with 9 bases remaining between them. Germline CDR1 and CDR2: MNHEY and SMNVEV (reference sequence). The CDR3 has 14 amino acids. CDR3 residues: CASSLGGKTDTQYF. The DNA for the CDR3 is TGTGCCAGCAGTTTAGGTGGAAAAACAGATACGCAGTATTTT.

This clone was seen ten or more times. The chain recombines TRBV2 with TRBJ2-2, with D tentatively TRBD2 (6 bases). Looked up from germline, CDR1 is SNHLY and CDR2 is FYNNEI. V lost 4 bases, J lost 5 bases, and 23 bases lay in between. The CDR3 covers 18 residues. The chain's CDR3 is CASSVWPQAGKTTGELFF. In nucleotides, the CDR3 is TGTGCCAGCAGTGTTTGGCCCCAGGCGGGAAAAACAACCGGGGAGCTGTTTTTT.

CDR3 sequence (DNA): TGCAGTGCTAGTGGCAGCGGGACCATCTCCTACGAGCAGTACTTC. Protein: CSASGSGTISYEQYF. The rearrangement joins TRBV20-1 to TRBJ2-7; 7 bases fit TRBD2. Germline trimming cut 3 bases from V and 0 bases from J; bases unmatched to any gene: 8. CDR1 DFQATT and CDR2 SNEGSKA come from the germline V gene (reference sequence). The CDR3 has 15 residues.

V is TRBV30 and J is TRBJ1-1, with 7 bases aligning to TRBD1. The CDR3 runs to 13 residues. Germline V gives CDR1 GTSNPN, CDR2 SVGIG (reference sequence). The trim removed 3 bases at V and 4 bases at J, leaving 5 bases unmatched. DNA for the CDR3: TGTGCCTGGAGCCTCTACAGGGGCACTGAAGCTTTCTTT. It codes for CAWSLYRGTEAFF.

This clone has only a few counts. Possible read error: a much larger clone is one base away. The genes are TRBV6-1 and TRBJ2-7; the D is unclear. Deletions cut 11 bases from V and 0 bases from J, with 14 bases between. Germline lookup yields CDR1 MNHNS and CDR2 SASEGT. The CDR3 length is 13 residues. For the CDR3, the DNA is TGTGCCGCCAGTGCCCGGAACTCCTACGAGCAGTACTTC. It specifies CAASARNSYEQYF.

In this sample, this clone is medium-sized (0.01 to 0.1%). The same CDR3 arises from other DNA sequences in this sample as well. V gene TRBV6-5 combines with J gene TRBJ2-5; unclear D gene. Trimming took off 0 bases at V and 5 bases at J, with 7 bases between the two ends. The germline V gene encodes CDR1 MNHEY and CDR2 SVGAGI. The CDR3 has 13 amino acids. CDR3 amino acids: CASSYSGWETQYF. CDR3 nucleotides: TGTGCCAGCAGTTACTCAGGGTGGGAGACCCAGTACTTC.

This clone counts as medium-sized. CDR3 DNA sequence: TGTGCCAGCAGTGATGGGCCGGGGCAGCCCCAGCATTTT. Amino acids: CASSDGPGQPQHF. The chain joins TRBV6-1 to TRBJ1-5; no definite D call. The germline V gene has CDR1 MNHNS and CDR2 SASEGT. CDR3 length: 13 amino acids. The V end lost 3 bases, the J end lost 7 bases, and 10 bases lay between the germline ends.